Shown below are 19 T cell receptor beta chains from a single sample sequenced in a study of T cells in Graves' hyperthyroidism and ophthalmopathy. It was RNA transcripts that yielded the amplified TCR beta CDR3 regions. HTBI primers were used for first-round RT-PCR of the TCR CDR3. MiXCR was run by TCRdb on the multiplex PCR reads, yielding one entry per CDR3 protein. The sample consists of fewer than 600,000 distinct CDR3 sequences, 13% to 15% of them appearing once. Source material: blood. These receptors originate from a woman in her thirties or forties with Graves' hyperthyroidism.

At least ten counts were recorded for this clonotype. CDR3 coding DNA: TGTGCCAGCAGGAGGCTAGCGGGAGGTGAGCAGTTCTTC. Residues: CASRRLAGGEQFF. V is TRBV2 and J is TRBJ2-1; 11 bases map to TRBD2. V shed 6 bases and J 9 bases; nucleotides not matched to a gene: 4. Germline CDR1 SNHLY, CDR2 FYNNEI. The CDR3 length is 13 residues.

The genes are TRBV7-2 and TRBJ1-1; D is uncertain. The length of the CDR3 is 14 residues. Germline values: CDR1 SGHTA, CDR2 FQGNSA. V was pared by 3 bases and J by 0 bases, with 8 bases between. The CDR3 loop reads CASSLYRVNTEAFF. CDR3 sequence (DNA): TGTGCCAGCAGCTTGTACAGAGTGAACACTGAAGCTTTCTTT.

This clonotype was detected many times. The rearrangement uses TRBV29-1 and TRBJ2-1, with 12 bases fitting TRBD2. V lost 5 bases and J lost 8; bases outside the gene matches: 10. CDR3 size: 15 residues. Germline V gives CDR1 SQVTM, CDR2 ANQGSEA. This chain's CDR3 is CSVRRRLAGEDEQFF. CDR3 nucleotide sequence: TGCAGCGTTAGGAGGAGACTAGCGGGAGAGGATGAGCAGTTCTTC.

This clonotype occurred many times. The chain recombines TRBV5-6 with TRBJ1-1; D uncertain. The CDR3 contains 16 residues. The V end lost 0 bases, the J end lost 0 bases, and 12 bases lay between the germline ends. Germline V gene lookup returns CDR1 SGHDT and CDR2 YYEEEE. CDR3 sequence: CASSLARPPLNTEAFF. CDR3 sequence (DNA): TGTGCCAGCAGCTTGGCTAGGCCCCCCTTGAACACTGAAGCTTTCTTT.

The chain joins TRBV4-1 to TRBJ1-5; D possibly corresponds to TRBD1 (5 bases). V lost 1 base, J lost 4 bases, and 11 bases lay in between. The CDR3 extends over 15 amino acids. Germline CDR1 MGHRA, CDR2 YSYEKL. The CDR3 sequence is CASSQAGPKNQPQHF. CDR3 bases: TGCGCCAGCAGCCAAGCGGGGCCGAAAAATCAGCCCCAGCATTTT.

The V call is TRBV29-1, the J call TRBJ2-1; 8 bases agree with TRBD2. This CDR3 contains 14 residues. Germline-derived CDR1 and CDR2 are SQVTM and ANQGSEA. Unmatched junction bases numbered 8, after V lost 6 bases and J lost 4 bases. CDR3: CSVVAGPFYNEQFF. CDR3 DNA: TGCAGCGTCGTAGCGGGACCCTTTTACAATGAGCAGTTCTTC.

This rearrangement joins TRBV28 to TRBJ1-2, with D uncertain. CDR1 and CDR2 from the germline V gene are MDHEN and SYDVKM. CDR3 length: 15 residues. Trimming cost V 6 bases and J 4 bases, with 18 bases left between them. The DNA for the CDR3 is TGTGCCAGCAGCCCCTCGGGGAGAACAACCTATGGCTACACCTTC. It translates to CASSPSGRTTYGYTF.

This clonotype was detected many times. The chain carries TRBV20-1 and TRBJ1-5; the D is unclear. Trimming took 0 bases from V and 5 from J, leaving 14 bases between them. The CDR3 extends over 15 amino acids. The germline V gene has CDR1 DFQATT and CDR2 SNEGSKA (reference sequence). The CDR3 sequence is CSARDAGSVDQPQHF. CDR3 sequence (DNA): TGCAGTGCTAGAGATGCCGGGTCGGTCGATCAGCCCCAGCATTTT.

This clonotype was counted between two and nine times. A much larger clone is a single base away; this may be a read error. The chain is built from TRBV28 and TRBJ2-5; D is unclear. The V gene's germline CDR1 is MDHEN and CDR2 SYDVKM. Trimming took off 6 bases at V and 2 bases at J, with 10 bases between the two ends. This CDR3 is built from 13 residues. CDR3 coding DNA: TGTGCCAGCAGGCGTCCGACGCAAGAGACCCAGTACTTC. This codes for CASRRPTQETQYF.

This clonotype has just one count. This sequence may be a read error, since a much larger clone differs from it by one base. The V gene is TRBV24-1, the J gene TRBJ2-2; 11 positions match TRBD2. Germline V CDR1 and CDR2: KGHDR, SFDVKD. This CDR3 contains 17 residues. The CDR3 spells CATSWSSGRANTGELVF. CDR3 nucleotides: TGTGCCACCAGTTGGAGTAGCGGGAGGGCTAACACCGGGGAGCTGGTTTTT.

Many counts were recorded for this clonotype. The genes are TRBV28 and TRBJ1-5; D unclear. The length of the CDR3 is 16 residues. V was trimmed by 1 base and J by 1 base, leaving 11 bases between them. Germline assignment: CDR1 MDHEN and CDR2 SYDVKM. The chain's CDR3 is CASSLSRRISNQPQHF. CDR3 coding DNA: TGTGCCAGCAGTTTATCACGCCGTATAAGCAATCAGCCCCAGCATTTT. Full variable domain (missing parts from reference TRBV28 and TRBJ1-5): DVKVTQSSRYLVKRTGEKVFLECVQDMDHENMFWYRQDPGLGLRLIYFSYDVKMKEKGDIPEGYSVSREKKERFSLILESASTNQTSMYLCASSLSRRISNQPQHFGDGTRLSIL.

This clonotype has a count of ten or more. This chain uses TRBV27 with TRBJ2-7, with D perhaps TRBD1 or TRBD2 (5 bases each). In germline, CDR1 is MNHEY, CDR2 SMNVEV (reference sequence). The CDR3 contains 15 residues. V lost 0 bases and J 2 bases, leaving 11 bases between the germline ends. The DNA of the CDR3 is TGTGCCAGCAGTTTATCGAGGGGTAGTCCCTACGAGCAGTACTTC. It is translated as CASSLSRGSPYEQYF.

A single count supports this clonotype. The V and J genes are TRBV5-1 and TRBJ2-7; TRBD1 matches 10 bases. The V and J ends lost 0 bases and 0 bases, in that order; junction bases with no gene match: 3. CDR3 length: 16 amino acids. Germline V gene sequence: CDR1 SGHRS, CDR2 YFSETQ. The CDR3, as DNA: TGCGCCAGCAGCTTGGGGGGGACAGGGGACTCCTACGAGCAGTACTTC. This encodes CASSLGGTGDSYEQYF.

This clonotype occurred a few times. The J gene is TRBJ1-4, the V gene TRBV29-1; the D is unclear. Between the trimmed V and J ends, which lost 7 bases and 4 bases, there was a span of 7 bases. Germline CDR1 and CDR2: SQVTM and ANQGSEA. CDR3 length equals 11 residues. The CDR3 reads CSGRNNEKLFF. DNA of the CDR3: TGCAGCGGGAGGAATAATGAAAAACTGTTTTTT.

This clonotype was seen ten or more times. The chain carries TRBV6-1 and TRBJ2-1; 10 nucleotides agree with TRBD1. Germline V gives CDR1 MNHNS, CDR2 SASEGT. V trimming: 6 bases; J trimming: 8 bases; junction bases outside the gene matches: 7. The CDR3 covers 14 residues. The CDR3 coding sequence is TGTGCCAGCAGGCGGGGACAGGGGCTCTATGAGCAGTTCTTC. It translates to CASRRGQGLYEQFF.

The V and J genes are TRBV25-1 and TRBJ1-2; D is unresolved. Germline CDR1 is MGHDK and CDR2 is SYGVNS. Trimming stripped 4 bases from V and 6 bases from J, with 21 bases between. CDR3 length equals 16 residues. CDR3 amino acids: CASSGPYIPGSDGYTF. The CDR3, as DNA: TGTGCCAGCAGTGGCCCCTACATCCCGGGGTCCGATGGCTACACCTTC.

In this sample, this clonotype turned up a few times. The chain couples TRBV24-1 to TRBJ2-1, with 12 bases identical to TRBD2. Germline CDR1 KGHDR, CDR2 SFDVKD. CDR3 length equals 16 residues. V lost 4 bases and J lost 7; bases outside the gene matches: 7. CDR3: CATSDSTSGSWNEQFF. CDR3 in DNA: TGTGCCACCAGTGACTCGACTAGCGGGAGTTGGAATGAGCAGTTCTTC.

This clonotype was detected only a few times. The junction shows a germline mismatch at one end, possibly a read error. The CDR3 region has the DNA TGCGCCAGCAGCATGGGCCCTCCAAGCCCCTACGAGCAGTGCTTC. It codes for CASSMGPPSPYEQCF. The rearrangement uses TRBV5-1 and TRBJ2-7, with D unresolved. CDR1 and CDR2 (germline): SGHRS, YFSETQ. There are 15 residues in the CDR3. Together with reference TRBV5-1 and TRBJ2-7, the CDR3 gives the full variable domain: KAGVTQTPRYLIKTRGQQVTLSCSPISGHRSVSWYQQTPGQGLQFLFEYFSETQRNKGNFPGRFSGRQFSNSRSEMNVSTLELGDSALYLCASSMGPPSPYEQCFGPGTRLTVT.

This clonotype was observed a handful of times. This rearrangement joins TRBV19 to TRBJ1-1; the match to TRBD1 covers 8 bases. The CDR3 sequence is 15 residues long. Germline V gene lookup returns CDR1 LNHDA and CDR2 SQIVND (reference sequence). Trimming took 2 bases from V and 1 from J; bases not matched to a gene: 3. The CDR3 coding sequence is TGTGCCAGTAGTATACAGGGGGCCAAGAACACTGAAGCTTTCTTT. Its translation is CASSIQGAKNTEAFF.